The source of this TCR beta chain is a study of blood T cell repertoires in COVID-19. Authors' analysis steps: Reference gene primer amplification yielded estimated nucleated cell counts. The assay was immunoSEQ multiplex PCR, and TCRdb's table has in-frame clones only and misses some. V, J and clone size were drawn from that table, and D and trimming were deduced from the DNA. The table lists roughly 250,000 clones, around 80% of them singletons. The CDR3 has 14 amino acids. The germline CDR1 and CDR2 sequences are MNHEY and SVGAGI. Between the trimmed V and J ends, which lost 2 bases and 0 bases, there was a span of 7 bases.

This clonotype was obtained from a woman between 40 and 50 years old with active or convalescent COVID-19. The sample comprised peripheral blood. The rearrangement links TRBV6-5 to TRBJ1-1, with a tentative D call TRBD1 (6 bases). CDR3 in amino acids: CASSYQGLNTEAFF. CDR3 DNA: TGTGCCAGCAGTTACCAGGGGCTGAACACTGAAGCTTTCTTT.